One and the same sample provided the 7 T cell receptor beta chains below, sequenced in a study of T cells expressing NK-cell markers. With the 5' RACE reads reprocessed, TCRdb shows one record per CDR3 protein and no DNA. Its table lists a few hundred thousand distinct CDR3 sequences. Source material: blood T cells: a sorted CD56 or NKG2C T cell subset, CD4+ or CD8+ T cells, or bulk PBMC T cells (not recorded which). Receptors were obtained from a man younger than 35 in good health.

V gene TRBV6-5 combines with J gene TRBJ1-5. The CDR3 consists of 13 residues. Germline CDR1 MNHEY, CDR2 SVGAGI. The CDR3 sequence is CASGEVRNQPQHF.

The chain links TRBV7-9 to TRBJ2-7; the TCRdb D gene call, TRBD2, has no DNA to confirm it. The length of the CDR3 is 14 residues. The germline V gene encodes CDR1 SEHNR and CDR2 FQNEAQ (reference sequence). The chain's CDR3 is CASSGGRADYEQYF. The full variable domain, its missing parts supplied by reference TRBV7-9 and TRBJ2-7, is DTGVSQNPRHKITKRGQNVTFRCDPISEHNRLYWYRQTLGQGPEFLTYFQNEAQLEKSRLLSDRFSAERPKGSFSTLEIQRTEQGDSAMYLCASSGGRADYEQYFGPGTRLTVT.

This chain connects TRBV7-8 to TRBJ1-1. Germline V gene data show CDR1 as SGHVS and CDR2 as FQNEAQ. This CDR3 region has 14 residues. The CDR3 here is CASSRKGLGTEAFF.

The V call is TRBV19, the J call TRBJ1-1; the D call of TRBD1 rests on TCRdb alone, since no DNA is present to check it. Germline V gene lookup returns CDR1 LNHDA and CDR2 SQIVND (reference sequence). CDR3 length: 14 residues. CDR3 residues: CASSPVGAVTEAFF.

The chain is built from TRBV6-5 and TRBJ2-3; TCRdb's D call, TRBD1, is unchecked because there is no DNA. Germline loops: CDR1 MNHEY, CDR2 SVGAGI. This CDR3 has 11 residues. CDR3 loop: CASNRAGTQYF.

The chain joins TRBV20-1 to TRBJ2-7; TCRdb's assignment of TRBD1 cannot be checked, as there is no DNA. This CDR3 has 15 residues. CDR1 and CDR2 from the germline V gene are DFQATT and SNEGSKA (reference sequence). This chain's CDR3 is CSANQGTGVAYEQYF.

The chain joins TRBV7-2 to TRBJ2-7; TCRdb picks TRBD2, but there is no DNA to check that call. Looked up from germline, CDR1 is SGHTA and CDR2 is FQGNSA. The CDR3 totals 17 residues. The CDR3 protein is CASSLGRAGTTSYEQYF.